The sequence of this T cell receptor (beta chain) was determined in a study of blood T cells in healthy people across ages. Study background: When template switching was applied, about one barcoded beta molecule was captured per two T cells.

General study points: Possibly, changes in expanded clonotypes were confounded because donor CMV status was unknown. Roughly linear declines in TCR beta diversity per million T cells occurred with age.

Germline CDR1 reads GTSNPN; CDR2 reads SVGIG (reference sequence). Trimming at V came to 3 bases and at J to 3 bases, leaving 5 bases not matched to a gene. The CDR3 consists of 14 residues. Turning to this clonotype: Its target is not known.

A second roughly 7 to 11 cycle PCR used barcoded and J-beta primers. Via MiXCR, TCRdb re-called the 5' RACE reads, giving one row per CDR3 protein. The sample consists of 540,000 or so distinct CDR3 sequences, roughly a quarter of them appearing once. Total RNA extracted from each sample amounted to at least 6 micrograms. The TCR was taken from a woman between 65 and 79 years old in good health. Material: blood. The V and J genes are TRBV30 and TRBJ1-2, with 9 bases that match TRBD1. CDR3 region: CAWSLGQGDYGYTF. For the CDR3, the DNA is TGTGCCTGGAGCCTGGGACAGGGAGACTATGGCTACACCTTC.